This TCR beta chain was recovered during a study of Ad26.COV2.S vaccination and SARS-CoV-2 variants. Across the study: In the study, Ad26.COV2.S was injected intramuscularly once, or twice 56 days apart.

Study outcomes and limitations: Measurement of non-spike TCR breadth gave similar results in vaccine and placebo recipients.

Treatment reported: 15 to 20 received Ad26.COV2.S at low or high dose, single or two shots; a few received placebo; per-sample allocation not given. The study sampled participants on day 63 after the first vaccine or placebo injection. In the vaccine, an Ad26 vector expressed the SARS-CoV-2 spike of the Wuhan strain. The assay was immunoSEQ multiplex PCR, and TCRdb's table has in-frame clones only and misses some. Here the sample spans about 320,000 clones, about 86% being singletons. For this clone: As yet, its antigen is unknown.

The length of the CDR3 is 13 residues. The V end lost 7 bases, the J end lost 0 bases, and 9 bases lay between the germline ends. V is TRBV12-3 or TRBV12-4 and J is TRBJ1-2, with a weak D call TRBD1 (6 bases). The sequences come from peripheral blood, collected in a trial of Ad26.COV2.S vaccine versus placebo. This receptor was identified in a person between 18 and 60 years old who received the Ad26.COV2.S COVID-19 vaccine or a placebo. CDR3 sequence: CASNEGANYGYTF. The CDR3 DNA reads TGTGCCAGCAATGAGGGGGCTAACTATGGCTACACCTTC.